This passage covers 31 T cell receptor beta chains from one sample sequenced in a study of regulatory T cells in long-lasting Graves disease. Time point described: newly diagnosed GD, antithyroid drugs for less than 3 months. PBMC-extracted RNA yielded the TCR library. Library construction for TCR beta used iRepertoire HTBI primers and Arm-PCR of CDR3 regions. MiXCR, applied by TCRdb to the multiplex PCR reads, yields one record per CDR3 protein. This sample has roughly 380,000 distinct CDR3 sequences, with 16% found just once. A further study also used this sample, focusing on T cells in Graves' hyperthyroidism and ophthalmopathy.

Sequenced material: peripheral blood mononuclear cells (PBMCs), taken at new diagnosis, from a patient treated with antithyroid drugs. These receptors all stem from a man between 40 and 49 years old with Graves disease.

The chain is built from TRBV20-1 and TRBJ2-2; TRBD2 is a possible D gene (5 bases). The germline V gene has CDR1 DFQATT and CDR2 SNEGSKA (reference sequence). CDR3 length: 14 residues. Trimming cost V 3 bases and J 6 bases, with 14 bases left between them. CDR3 loop: CSASLALGSGELFF. CDR3 in DNA: TGCAGTGCTAGTCTAGCCCTTGGCTCCGGGGAGCTGTTTTTT.

The sample holds many counts of this clonotype. This sequence joins TRBV12-3 or TRBV12-4 and TRBJ2-5, with D perhaps matching TRBD1 or TRBD2 (5 bases each). There are 14 residues in the CDR3. V lost 6 bases, J lost 5 bases, and 16 bases lay in between. CDR3 nucleotide sequence: TGTGCCAGCAGGCCCCGGGGCTCGGAGGAGACCCAGTACTTC. This translates into CASRPRGSEETQYF.

This clonotype was seen a few times. V and J are TRBV6-2 or TRBV6-3 and TRBJ1-6, with D possibly matching TRBD1 (5 bases). CDR3 length: 14 amino acids. The V end was cut by 8 bases, the J end by 7 bases, with 15 bases between. The V gene's germline CDR1 is MNHEY and CDR2 SVGEGT. CDR3 nucleotide sequence: TGTGCCAGCTCCCGGGACGGCTTAAATTCACCCCTCCACTTT. It yields the protein CASSRDGLNSPLHF.

This clonotype was recorded at least ten times. The chain uses TRBV6-5 and TRBJ2-7; D gene unclear. The CDR3 has 13 residues. Germline assignment: CDR1 MNHEY and CDR2 SVGAGI. The V end lost 4 bases, the J end lost 7 bases, and 14 bases lay between the germline ends. CDR3 bases: TGTGCCAGCAGTTCCACGTGGACGAGAGAGCAGTACTTC. Protein product: CASSSTWTREQYF.

This clonotype showed up many times. The chain joins TRBV6-1 to TRBJ2-7; 7 positions agree with TRBD1. After removal of 10 bases from V and 3 bases from J, the junction contained 6 bases not matched to a gene. The CDR3 runs 12 residues. Germline V gene lookup returns CDR1 MNHNS and CDR2 SASEGT. CDR3 sequence: CATSRDSYEQYF. The CDR3 region has the DNA TGTGCCACCTCACGGGACAGCTACGAGCAGTACTTC.

This clonotype has at least ten counts. The chain uses TRBV28 and TRBJ2-5; D is possibly TRBD1 or TRBD2 (5 bases each). CDR1 and CDR2 (germline): MDHEN, SYDVKM. Trimming took 3 bases from V and 3 from J, leaving 11 bases between them. The CDR3 totals 14 residues. Written as DNA, the CDR3 is TGTGCCAGCAGTTTGCCGGGGCCCGAAGAGACCCAGTACTTC. It yields the protein CASSLPGPEETQYF. Supplemented by reference TRBV28 and TRBJ2-5, the full variable domain reads DVKVTQSSRYLVKRTGEKVFLECVQDMDHENMFWYRQDPGLGLRLIYFSYDVKMKEKGDIPEGYSVSREKKERFSLILESASTNQTSMYLCASSLPGPEETQYFGPGTRLLVL.

Here the CDR3 reads CASSVAWGASNTGELFF. The CDR3 nucleotides read TGTGCCAGCAGCGTAGCATGGGGCGCTTCCAACACCGGGGAGCTGTTTTTT. The chain combines TRBV9 with TRBJ2-2; perhaps TRBD1 as D (5 bases). The CDR3 runs 17 residues. Deletions cut 0 bases from V and 2 bases from J, with 14 bases between. Germline V CDR1 and CDR2: SGDLS, YYNGEE.

A word on this clonotype: A much larger clone is a single base away; this may be a read error. The chain joins TRBV10-3 to TRBJ2-7, with 9 nucleotides matching TRBD2. Germline CDR1 and CDR2: ENHRY and SYGVKD. The CDR3 is made up of 17 amino acids. The CDR3 DNA follows: TGTGCCAACAGTTACCCAAATGGACTAGCGATAACCTACGAGCAGTACTTC. Translating it yields CANSYPNGLAITYEQYF.

This clonotype has ten or more counts. The V and J genes are TRBV30 and TRBJ2-1, with 8 positions matching TRBD1. This CDR3 has 14 amino acids. The germline gives CDR1 GTSNPN, CDR2 SVGIG (reference sequence). Trimming removed 0 bases from V and 7 bases from J; junction bases left unmatched: 5. CDR3 coding DNA: TGTGCCTGGAGTGTACTCCAGGGGGCAAATGAGCAGTTCTTC. This codes for CAWSVLQGANEQFF.

The genes are TRBV7-2 and TRBJ1-3, with 7 bases identical to TRBD1. Germline lookup yields CDR1 SGHTA and CDR2 FQGNSA. With 5 bases clipped from V and 0 bases from J, the junction kept 7 bases outside the gene matches. This CDR3 region has 16 residues. The CDR3 sequence: CASSRQGLLSGNTIYF. The CDR3 nucleotides are TGTGCCAGCAGCCGACAGGGACTCCTCTCTGGAAACACCATATATTTT.

This clonotype was seen at least ten times. The CDR3 nucleotides read TGTGCCTGGAACCGGGCCCCGCGGCTAAACACTGAAGCTTTCTTT. Translating it yields CAWNRAPRLNTEAFF. V is TRBV30 and J is TRBJ1-1; D call uncertain. There are 15 residues in the CDR3. V gave up 4 bases and J gave up 2 bases, with 17 bases separating them. CDR1 and CDR2 (germline): GTSNPN, SVGIG (reference sequence).

The rearrangement uses TRBV6-2 or TRBV6-3 and TRBJ2-1; no clear D. The CDR3 loop spans 12 amino acids. CDR1 is MNHEY and CDR2 is SVGEGT in the germline V gene. V lost 2 bases and J lost 8, with 7 bases in between. CDR3 bases: TGTGCCAGCAGTTACCCTGGTGATGAGCAGTTCTTC. This sequence encodes CASSYPGDEQFF.

This clonotype showed up just a few times. CDR3 loop: CASSPLTSGGTGELFF. The DNA of the CDR3 is TGTGCCAGCAGCCCATTGACTAGCGGGGGGACCGGGGAGCTGTTTTTT. The chain is built from TRBV7-8 and TRBJ2-2; 13 nucleotides agree with TRBD2. Germline V gives CDR1 SGHVS, CDR2 FQNEAQ. Unmatched junction bases numbered 5, after V lost 5 bases and J lost 5 bases. CDR3 length equals 16 residues.

This clonotype was counted at least ten times. J is TRBJ1-1 and V is TRBV18; TRBD1 matches at 11 bases. The CDR3 has 16 residues. J lost 5 bases, V lost 4 bases, and 9 bases had no gene match. Per the germline V gene, CDR1 is KGHSH and CDR2 is LQKENI. CDR3 in DNA: TGTGCCAGCTCACTTGGACAGGGGGCGCGATTAACTGAAGCTTTCTTT. It codes for CASSLGQGARLTEAFF.

In its sample, this clonotype was seen a few times. J is TRBJ1-4 and V is TRBV4-1; tentatively, D is TRBD1 (5 bases). With 0 bases removed from V and 9 bases from J, the gap between germline ends came to 20 bases. The length of the CDR3 is 17 residues. Germline CDR1 is MGHRA and CDR2 is YSYEKL. The CDR3 reads CASSQDHSGSERKKLFF. CDR3 sequence (DNA): TGCGCCAGCAGCCAAGACCATTCAGGGTCGGAACGGAAAAAACTGTTTTTT.

The gene calls are TRBV9 and TRBJ2-3; TRBD2 matches 13 bases. Germline loops: CDR1 SGDLS, CDR2 YYNGEE. The CDR3 is made up of 15 amino acids. The V gene end was trimmed by 2 bases and the J gene end by 6 bases; junction bases not matched to a gene: 3. The chain's CDR3 is CASSVQGLAGDTQYF. CDR3 coding DNA: TGTGCCAGCAGCGTCCAGGGACTAGCGGGGGATACGCAGTATTTT.

CDR3 sequence: CASSDRFLGLANYGYTF. The CDR3 DNA is TGTGCCAGCAGTGACAGGTTTTTAGGCCTGGCTAACTATGGCTACACCTTC. The chain carries TRBV28 and TRBJ1-2, with D possibly being TRBD1 (6 bases). The CDR3 length is 17 residues. Germline CDR1 is MDHEN and CDR2 is SYDVKM. Trimming pared 5 bases from V and 0 bases from J, leaving 19 bases between.

CDR3 loop: CAISPGSGNQPQHF. The CDR3 DNA sequence: TGTGCCATCAGTCCGGGGTCGGGTAATCAGCCCCAGCATTTT. The V gene is TRBV10-3, the J gene TRBJ1-5, with D unresolved. The CDR3 loop spans 14 amino acids. V gave up 5 bases and J gave up 4 bases, with 12 bases separating them. CDR1 ENHRY and CDR2 SYGVKD come from the germline V gene.

This clonotype showed up many times. The chain employs TRBV5-1 and TRBJ2-3, with D perhaps TRBD2 (6 bases). V was pared by 4 bases and J by 6 bases, with 18 bases between. This CDR3 has 15 amino acids. Per germline, CDR1 SGHRS and CDR2 YFSETQ. The CDR3 loop reads CASSRGDERADTQYF. CDR3 DNA sequence: TGCGCCAGCAGCCGCGGGGACGAACGGGCGGATACGCAGTATTTT.

This clonotype has just one count. This rearrangement joins TRBV20-1 to TRBJ1-2; the D is unclear. Looked up from germline, CDR1 is DFQATT and CDR2 is SNEGSKA (reference sequence). CDR3 length: 13 amino acids. The V end lost 1 base, the J end lost 3 bases, and 9 bases lay between the germline ends. The CDR3 is CSARGIGHYGYTF. DNA for the CDR3: TGCAGTGCTAGAGGAATAGGGCACTATGGCTACACCTTC.

This clonotype came up a few times. The gene calls are TRBV29-1 and TRBJ1-5; maybe TRBD1 (5 bases). The V end was cut by 6 bases, the J end by 1 base, with 10 bases between. CDR3 length: 13 residues. Germline V gene data show CDR1 as SQVTM and CDR2 as ANQGSEA. Here the CDR3 DNA reads TGCAGCGTGGGCGGGGGGAGCAATCAGCCCCAGCATTTT. Translation gives CSVGGGSNQPQHF.

The chain couples TRBV7-9 to TRBJ1-5; weak D call: TRBD1 (5 bases). Deletions cut 3 bases from V and 9 bases from J, with 12 bases between. The CDR3 length is 13 residues. Germline CDR1 SEHNR, CDR2 FQNEAQ (reference sequence). The DNA of the CDR3 is TGTGCCAGCAGCTTGGGGGGGTCAATGCCCCAGCATTTT. Amino acid sequence: CASSLGGSMPQHF.

This clonotype was counted between two and nine times. The rearrangement uses TRBV4-3 and TRBJ1-6; D unclear. Trimming removed 0 bases from V and 3 bases from J, with 12 bases in between. The CDR3 spans 17 residues. Germline CDR1 LGHNA, CDR2 YSLEER. CDR3 in amino acids: CASSQDLYPDYNSPLHF. The CDR3 nucleotides are TGCGCCAGCAGCCAAGATCTGTACCCCGACTATAATTCACCCCTCCACTTT.

The gene calls are TRBV9 and TRBJ1-6, with D perhaps matching TRBD1 (6 bases). Trimming pared 5 bases from V and 7 bases from J, leaving 19 bases between. The CDR3 covers 16 residues. Germline V gene data show CDR1 as SGDLS and CDR2 as YYNGEE. CDR3 coding DNA: TGTGCCAGCAGGGCGGGGGCTGGAACTGGGAATTCACCCCTCCACTTT. Translated: CASRAGAGTGNSPLHF.

Note on this clonotype: A single base separates this from a much larger clone, so it may be a read error. The chain joins TRBV20-1 to TRBJ2-1, with 10 bases fitting TRBD2. The germline gives CDR1 DFQATT, CDR2 SNEGSKA (reference sequence). CDR3 length: 17 amino acids. V lost 3 bases and J lost 13; bases outside the gene matches: 21. For the CDR3, the DNA is TGCAGTGCTAGTGGTGCGCTTAGCGGGGGGCCGCAAGAGACCCAGTTCTTC. Its translation: CSASGALSGGPQETQFF.

This clonotype turned up a few times. J is TRBJ2-1 and V is TRBV12-5; D possibly corresponds to TRBD2 (6 bases). From germline, CDR1 is LGHNT and CDR2 FRNRAP. V lost 1 base and J 6 bases, leaving 19 bases between the germline ends. The CDR3 runs to 17 residues. DNA of the CDR3: TGTGCTAGTGGTTTGGACCAGGGACTTTACGGAGGCAATGAGCAGTTCTTC. As protein: CASGLDQGLYGGNEQFF.

A few counts support this clonotype. The gene calls are TRBV9 and TRBJ2-1; 9 nucleotides agree with TRBD1. Germline lookup yields CDR1 SGDLS and CDR2 YYNGEE. Losses at the gene ends were 4 bases for V and 3 bases for J; bases not matched to a gene: 5. The CDR3 has 15 amino acids. The CDR3 region has the DNA TGTGCCAGCAGCAAACAGGGGGCTGACTACAATGAGCAGTTCTTC. It yields the protein CASSKQGADYNEQFF. Complete variable domain (other parts from reference TRBV9 and TRBJ2-1): DSGVTQTPKHLITATGQRVTLRCSPRSGDLSVYWYQQSLDQGLQFLIQYYNGEERAKGNILERFSAQQFPDLHSELNLSSLELGDSALYFCASSKQGADYNEQFFGPGTRLTVL.

The chain recombines TRBV6-5 with TRBJ1-5; D uncertain. The V end was cut by 0 bases, the J end by 9 bases, with 12 bases between. The CDR3 is 14 amino acids. CDR1 MNHEY and CDR2 SVGAGI come from the germline V gene. This CDR3 is CASSYSPARGPQHF. Written as DNA, the CDR3 is TGTGCCAGCAGTTACTCGCCCGCCCGAGGGCCCCAGCATTTT.

The chain couples TRBV6-1 to TRBJ2-5; TRBD1 is a possible D gene (6 bases). The CDR3 runs 14 residues. The germline V gene has CDR1 MNHNS and CDR2 SASEGT. V lost 4 bases, J lost 1 base, and 10 bases lay in between. Here the CDR3 reads CASSARGPQETQYF. The DNA of the CDR3 is TGTGCCAGCAGTGCCAGGGGACCCCAAGAGACCCAGTACTTC.

This clonotype was found many times. The rearrangement uses TRBV28 and TRBJ2-5; TRBD2 agrees at 10 bases. The CDR3 is 14 residues long. V lost 2 bases and J lost 7; bases outside the gene matches: 4. Germline V CDR1 and CDR2: MDHEN, SYDVKM. The CDR3 DNA sequence: TGTGCCAGCAGTTTACCAGCGGGGGGGCGGACCCAGTACTTC. This codes for CASSLPAGGRTQYF.

This clonotype was detected many times. This chain uses TRBV27 with TRBJ2-7, with 9 bases fitting TRBD1. Germline CDR1 reads MNHEY; CDR2 reads SMNVEV (reference sequence). The CDR3 sequence is 15 residues long. V shed 5 bases, J shed 2 bases, and the junction held 7 bases outside the gene matches. DNA of the CDR3: TGTGCCAGCAGTCAGGAGGACAGGGGAGCCTACGAGCAGTACTTC. Translated, it gives CASSQEDRGAYEQYF.